Reported below is one T cell receptor (delta chain). TCRdb reanalyzed the RT-PCR reads using CATT. Of roughly 1,300 delta-chain clones listed, less than 8% were seen once; the top ten hold 50% to 60%. The CDR3 consists of 21 residues. Germline CDR1 GEAIGNYY, CDR2 EKD. J gave up 0 bases and V 3 bases, and 24 bases lay outside the gene matches. This entry belongs to a study of gamma-delta T cells after stem cell transplantation. Sequencing was done on a sample of gamma-delta T cells. The chain couples TRDV2 to TRDJ1; TRDD3 aligns across 7 bases. The clonotype comes from a human donor. It is not recorded whose cells these are; they may come from a transplant donor. CDR3 nucleotides: TGTGCCTGTGACCCGGTACTTGATCCCTTATCCGGGGGATTCTACACCGATAAACTCATCTTT. Its translation: CACDPVLDPLSGGFYTDKLIF.